This is a list of T cell receptor beta chains from one sample in a study of CDR3 diversity in severe acne. TCRdb re-analysed the PCR reads in MiXCR, keeping a single row per CDR3 protein. Of tens of thousands of distinct CDR3 sequences listed, roughly 51% are singletons. Input material: blood. These receptors were obtained from a male donor in good health, without acne. CDR3s include the opening cysteine and the closing phenylalanine or tryptophan.

J,V,CDR3
TRBJ1-1,TRBV24-1,CASYIGRANTEAFF
-,TRBV2,CASSRTGLSREQYF
TRBJ1-2,TRBV20-1,CSAREGQGGHGYTF
TRBJ1-1,TRBV5-1,CASSLSGTANTEAFF
TRBJ1-5,TRBV7-6,CASSLAVNQPQHF
TRBJ1-5,TRBV2,CASSERDKNQPQHF
TRBJ2-7,TRBV29-1,CSVEESRGSDEQYF
TRBJ2-7,TRBV10-3,CAISDAGTGKTYEQYF
TRBJ2-7,TRBV19,CAGTRDREYEQYF
TRBJ1-2,TRBV7-9,CASSPYNYGYTF
TRBJ1-5,TRBV7-2,CASSSPTGAQPQHF
TRBJ1-5,TRBV7-9,CASSLGGGQPQHF
TRBJ2-5,TRBV15,CATSRDEGRRRTSEQETQYF
TRBJ2-7,TRBV10-2,CASSAGGAYEQYF
TRBJ2-7,TRBV20-1,CRGTSGMYEQYF
TRBJ2-7,TRBV28,CASSLLTGGEQYF